One sample yielded the 23 T cell receptor beta chains listed below, sequenced in a study of response to subunit inactivated influenza vaccine. MiXCR, run by TCRdb on the RT-PCR reads, gives a single entry per CDR3 protein. The repertoire holds around 480,000 distinct CDR3 sequences, with more than 15% as singletons. The material sequenced was CD4+ T cells sorted from PBMCs, taken roughly 24 months after vaccination. Receptor source: a man between 50 and 75 years old who received an inactivated influenza vaccine.

There are a few counts of this clonotype. The V call is TRBV20-1, the J call TRBJ2-5, with 9 bases lining up with TRBD2. Germline assignment: CDR1 DFQATT and CDR2 SNEGSKA (reference sequence). The CDR3 is 14 residues long. V lost 5 bases to trimming and J lost 1 base; unmatched junction nucleotides: 5. CDR3 loop: CSAGAGGSQETQYF. The CDR3 region has the DNA TGCAGTGCTGGGGCGGGGGGGTCCCAAGAGACCCAGTACTTC.

This CDR3 is CASSLAAGNNEQFF. CDR3 DNA: TGTGCCAGCAGCTTGGCAGCGGGCAACAATGAGCAGTTCTTC. The J gene is TRBJ2-1, the V gene TRBV5-4; tentative D call: TRBD2 (6 bases). The CDR3 is 14 amino acids. The ends were cut back, 0 bases at V and 5 bases at J, with 9 bases in the middle. Germline CDR1 is SGHNT and CDR2 is YYREEE (reference sequence).

This clonotype appeared a few times. CDR3 in DNA: TGTGCCACCAGCACAACAGGTTACGATCAGCCCCAGCATTTT. This gives the protein CATSTTGYDQPQHF. V is TRBV15 and J is TRBJ1-5; possible D gene TRBD1, 5 bases. Germline V gene data show CDR1 as LNHNV and CDR2 as YYDKDF (reference sequence). Trimming shortened V by 4 bases and J by 5 bases, and 12 bases separated the two germline ends. CDR3 size: 14 residues.

This CDR3 is CASSKSGGTETQYF. The CDR3 DNA reads TGTGCCAGCAGCAAAAGCGGGGGGACAGAGACCCAGTACTTC. The chain uses TRBV5-6 and TRBJ2-5; TRBD2 matches 9 bases. This CDR3 contains 14 residues. Germline assignment: CDR1 SGHDT and CDR2 YYEEEE. After removal of 4 bases from V and 4 bases from J, the junction contained 5 bases not matched to a gene.

This chain links TRBV29-1 with TRBJ2-2, with TRBD1 as a possible D gene (6 bases). This CDR3 spans 14 amino acids. Trimming took off 6 bases at V and 1 base at J, with 12 bases between the two ends. CDR1 and CDR2 (germline): SQVTM, ANQGSEA. The CDR3 loop is CSVAGTMNTGELFF. The CDR3 bases are TGCAGCGTCGCCGGGACAATGAACACCGGGGAGCTGTTTTTT.

In its sample, this clonotype was seen a few times. The chain carries TRBV10-3 and TRBJ2-7; TRBD1 matches at 12 bases. The CDR3 runs to 15 residues. V trimming: 11 bases; J trimming: 2 bases; junction bases outside the gene matches: 10. Per germline, CDR1 ENHRY and CDR2 SYGVKD. The chain's CDR3 is CASTPGQGAAYEQYF. CDR3 sequence (DNA): TGTGCCTCAACCCCGGGACAGGGGGCGGCCTACGAGCAGTACTTC.

V and J are TRBV3-1 and TRBJ2-3, with no clear D. The CDR3 length is 17 residues. Germline CDR1 LGHDT, CDR2 YNNKEL (reference sequence). Between the trimmed V and J ends, which lost 1 base and 2 bases, there was a span of 16 bases. The CDR3, as DNA: TGTGCCAGCAGCCAAGGGATAACCCGAAGTCTCACAGATACGCAGTATTTT. Protein product: CASSQGITRSLTDTQYF.

This clonotype was detected only a few times. This chain links TRBV20-1 with TRBJ2-1; D may be TRBD2 (6 bases). Germline-derived CDR1 and CDR2 are DFQATT and SNEGSKA (reference sequence). This CDR3 has 15 amino acids. V gave up 2 bases and J gave up 3 bases, with 14 bases separating them. The CDR3 bases are TGCAGTGCTAGATTTGGGGGGAAACGCTACAATGAGCAGTTCTTC. Its protein is CSARFGGKRYNEQFF.

This clonotype was seen repeatedly, ten times or more. The chain joins TRBV12-3 or TRBV12-4 to TRBJ1-1; D is unclear. V was trimmed by 1 base and J by 8 bases, leaving 8 bases between them. The CDR3 length is 12 residues. The CDR3, as DNA: TGTGCCAGCAGTTTAGTCGGCCCCGAAGCTTTCTTT. It yields the protein CASSLVGPEAFF.

This clonotype was seen a few times. The genes are TRBV7-9 and TRBJ2-5; no firm D call. Trimming left V 1 base short and J 3 bases short, with 9 bases between. This CDR3 contains 14 residues. Germline V lookup: CDR1 SEHNR, CDR2 FQNEAQ (reference sequence). In nucleotides, the CDR3 is TGTGCCAGCAGCTTAGGTATTACGGAAGAGACCCAGTACTTC. This encodes CASSLGITEETQYF.

This clonotype showed up just a few times. The chain carries TRBV20-1 and TRBJ2-4; D is possibly TRBD2 (5 bases). Germline-derived CDR1 and CDR2 are DFQATT and SNEGSKA (reference sequence). This CDR3 is 14 amino acids long. The V gene lost 0 bases and the J gene lost 7 bases, with 13 bases spanning the gap. The CDR3 loop is CSARDWTGWNIQYF. The CDR3 DNA sequence: TGCAGTGCTAGAGATTGGACGGGGTGGAACATTCAGTACTTC.

This clonotype was recorded at least ten times. The chain combines TRBV20-1 with TRBJ1-1; D gene ambiguous. CDR3 size: 15 residues. Trimming took off 0 bases at V and 5 bases at J, with 16 bases between the two ends. Germline-derived CDR1 and CDR2 are DFQATT and SNEGSKA (reference sequence). CDR3 bases: TGCAGTGCTAGAGAGATAACCGGGGTTGGGACTGAAGCTTTCTTT. Translating it yields CSAREITGVGTEAFF.

This clonotype was counted only a few times. The chain recombines TRBV5-1 with TRBJ2-1; TRBD1 aligns across 9 bases. CDR3 length equals 16 residues. Per germline, CDR1 SGHRS and CDR2 YFSETQ. J was trimmed by 7 bases and V by 1 base; bases with no gene match: 9. The CDR3 region has the DNA TGCGCCAGCAGCTTGCAGCCTCCGGGACAGGGTAATGAGCAGTTCTTC. This translates into CASSLQPPGQGNEQFF. The complete variable domain, with remaining parts taken from reference TRBV5-1 and TRBJ2-1, reads KAGVTQTPRYLIKTRGQQVTLSCSPISGHRSVSWYQQTPGQGLQFLFEYFSETQRNKGNFPGRFSGRQFSNSRSEMNVSTLELGDSALYLCASSLQPPGQGNEQFFGPGTRLTVL.

This clonotype was observed many times. This chain uses TRBV4-1 with TRBJ1-5; D remains ambiguous. The V gene's germline CDR1 is MGHRA and CDR2 YSYEKL. This CDR3 has 13 amino acids. V dropped 4 bases and J dropped 2 bases, with 6 bases sitting between them. CDR3 in DNA: TGCGCCAGCAGCCCCGCGGGCAATCAGCCCCAGCATTTT. Translation: CASSPAGNQPQHF.

V and J are TRBV7-2 and TRBJ2-7; D may be TRBD2 (5 bases). V lost 6 bases and J 2 bases, leaving 11 bases between the germline ends. Germline CDR1 is SGHTA and CDR2 is FQGNSA. The CDR3 sequence is 13 residues long. This CDR3 reads CASSPTTPYEQYF. The CDR3 region has the DNA TGTGCCAGCAGTCCGACTACCCCCTACGAGCAGTACTTC.

This rearrangement joins TRBV18 to TRBJ2-5, with D maybe TRBD2 (6 bases). This CDR3 is built from 14 residues. The ends were cut back, 0 bases at V and 5 bases at J, with 10 bases in the middle. Germline CDR1 reads KGHSH; CDR2 reads LQKENI. CDR3 nucleotides: TGTGCCAGCTCACCACCTGGAGGGAGGGAGACCCAGTACTTC. The encoded protein is CASSPPGGRETQYF.

This clonotype was detected many times. The rearrangement uses TRBV5-1 and TRBJ1-2; TRBD1 might be the D (6 bases). The V gene's germline CDR1 is SGHRS and CDR2 YFSETQ. The CDR3 has 13 amino acids. Between the trimmed V and J ends, which lost 0 bases and 3 bases, there was a span of 6 bases. CDR3: CASSLDRDYGYTF. Here the CDR3 DNA reads TGCGCCAGCAGCTTGGACAGGGACTATGGCTACACCTTC.

This chain links TRBV12-3 or TRBV12-4 with TRBJ1-1, with 8 nucleotides matching TRBD1. V lost 6 bases to trimming and J lost 6 bases; unmatched junction nucleotides: 3. The CDR3 length is 12 residues. The CDR3 DNA follows: TGTGCCAGCAGCCCAGGGGGCTCTGAAGCTTTCTTT. This codes for CASSPGGSEAFF.

V usage is TRBV7-9 and J usage is TRBJ2-4, with D possibly being TRBD2 (6 bases). CDR3 length: 12 residues. V was trimmed by 3 bases and J by 9 bases, leaving 9 bases between them. The germline gives CDR1 SEHNR, CDR2 FQNEAQ (reference sequence). The CDR3 protein is CASSFNGGIQYF. The CDR3 nucleotides read TGTGCCAGCAGCTTCAACGGGGGCATTCAGTACTTC. Together with reference TRBV7-9 and TRBJ2-4, the CDR3 gives the full variable domain: DTGVSQNPRHKITKRGQNVTFRCDPISEHNRLYWYRQTLGQGPEFLTYFQNEAQLEKSRLLSDRFSAERPKGSFSTLEIQRTEQGDSAMYLCASSFNGGIQYFGAGTRLSVL.

This clonotype turned up a few times. The chain uses TRBV29-1 and TRBJ2-1; 8 bases fit TRBD2. The V gene end was trimmed by 3 bases and the J gene end by 7 bases; junction bases not matched to a gene: 2. CDR3 length: 12 residues. Per germline, CDR1 SQVTM and CDR2 ANQGSEA. The CDR3 coding sequence is TGCAGCGTTGATGGGACTAGGAATGAGCAGTTCTTC. It yields the protein CSVDGTRNEQFF.

The chain links TRBV6-2 or TRBV6-3 to TRBJ1-2; no clear D. The CDR3 is made up of 15 amino acids. V was trimmed by 2 bases and J by 4 bases, leaving 14 bases between them. Germline-derived CDR1 and CDR2 are MNHEY and SVGEGT. CDR3 sequence (DNA): TGTGCCAGCAGTTACAGCCGGGCGAGTCCCTATGGCTACACCTTC. This codes for CASSYSRASPYGYTF.

This chain joins TRBV28 and TRBJ1-5; D unresolved. The germline V gene has CDR1 MDHEN and CDR2 SYDVKM. Trimming removed 4 bases from V and 11 bases from J, with 6 bases in between. CDR3 length equals 10 residues. The CDR3 coding sequence is TGTGCCAGCAGTTCAATCACCCAGCATTTT. It is translated as CASSSITQHF. The full variable domain, with the rest looked up from reference TRBV28 and TRBJ1-5, is DVKVTQSSRYLVKRTGEKVFLECVQDMDHENMFWYRQDPGLGLRLIYFSYDVKMKEKGDIPEGYSVSREKKERFSLILESASTNQTSMYLCASSSITQHFGDGTRLSIL.

This clonotype has only a few counts. The rearrangement links TRBV24-1 to TRBJ2-7; the match to TRBD1 covers 9 bases. This CDR3 is built from 12 residues. CDR1 and CDR2 (germline): KGHDR, SFDVKD. V was clipped by 10 bases and J by 7 bases; unmatched bases: 7. The CDR3, as DNA: TGTGCCACATCGGACAGGGGCGAGGAGCAGTACTTC. Encoded protein: CATSDRGEEQYF.